This T cell receptor beta chain was captured in a study of preoperative IRX-2 immunotherapy in early breast cancer (dated by TCRdb to about 2019). Comment on this clone: Its antigen is unknown. Per-base quality was not reported, and no clone a single base away is much larger than it.

The sample's treatment or condition label, in plain terms: preoperative locoregional IRX-2 cytokine immunotherapy. The samples were obtained from a phase Ib study in which preoperative, locoregional IRX-2 cytokine immunotherapy intended to prime immune responses was tested. Patients with early-stage breast cancer who were given IRX-2 before surgery served as donors. To prepare the library, the immunoSEQ multiplex PCR assay was applied. The table was pulled from immuneACCESS by TCRdb, which kept in-frame rearrangements only. Such tables lose some clones; where checked, under half of the loss comes from unresolved V genes, and the rest has no known cause. This sample comprises about 42,000 clones, approximately 75% of them detected only once. Together, the top ten hold more than 0.9% of the sample. This material consisted of tumor tissue, taken after IRX-2 immunotherapy. The TCR comes from a human donor with breast cancer.

The encoded CDR3 is CAIGSGSGDNEQFF. At the DNA level, the sequence is TGTGCCATCGGTAGCGGGAGCGGCGACAATGAGCAGTTCTTC. The receptor chain draws on TRBV6-8 and TRBJ2-1; TRBD2 aligns with 9 central bases. Reading the germline V gene gives CDR1 MNHGY and CDR2 SAAAGT. At the junction V is shortened by 10 bases and J by 5 bases; bases outside the gene matches: 9. The CDR3, cysteine through phenylalanine, is 14 amino acids long. The DNA shown is the 42-base CDR3, in frame from base 1.